One and the same sample provided the 22 T cell receptor beta chains below, sequenced in a study of blood T cell repertoires in COVID-19 (dated by TCRdb to the early 2020s). Receptor amplification or capture employed the immunoSEQ multiplex PCR assay. Here the immuneACCESS table is served through TCRdb, limited to in-frame sequences with V and J called. Missing clones are a known gap in these copies; in checked studies unresolved V genes cover under half, and the rest lacks a known reason. For this sample the table gives about 100,000 clones, of which more than 75% were detected only once. The ten largest clones capture roughly 12% of the sample. Sequencing used peripheral blood. These receptor sequences come from a human donor in a cohort sampled during active COVID-19.

This chain links TRBV10-3 with TRBJ2-1; possibly TRBD2 for D (6 bases). Germline lookup yields CDR1 ENHRY and CDR2 SYGVKD. V was clipped by 8 bases and J by 3 bases, with 11 bases between them. This CDR3 spans 13 amino acids. The DNA for the CDR3 is TGTGCCATCGGCACAGCGGGCTACAATGAGCAGTTCTTC. Its protein is CAIGTAGYNEQFF.

The chain uses TRBV6-2 or TRBV6-3 and TRBJ1-1; 7 bases line up with TRBD1. The CDR3 has 12 residues. The germline gives CDR1 MNHEY, CDR2 SVGEGT. V dropped 4 bases and J dropped 10; count of bases not matched to a gene: 6. CDR3 amino acids: CASSFRQGRAFF. DNA of the CDR3: TGTGCCAGCAGTTTCCGACAGGGTAGAGCTTTCTTT.

The rearrangement uses TRBV7-2 and TRBJ2-7; 7 bases fit TRBD2. V was clipped by 5 bases and J by 4 bases; unmatched bases: 8. Per germline, CDR1 SGHTA and CDR2 FQGNSA. The CDR3 has 14 residues. The CDR3 DNA is TGTGCCAGCAGCCCCAGCGGGGAAGAGTACGAGCAGTACTTC. Translating gives CASSPSGEEYEQYF.

CDR3 in amino acids: CASSVGTENYGYTF. The CDR3 nucleotides are TGTGCCAGCAGCGTGGGTACAGAAAACTATGGCTACACCTTC. This chain connects TRBV9 to TRBJ1-2; D uncertain. This CDR3 has 14 amino acids. From germline, CDR1 is SGDLS and CDR2 YYNGEE. Trimming shortened V by 2 bases and J by 2 bases, and 10 bases separated the two germline ends.

The chain recombines TRBV6-6 with TRBJ1-2, with TRBD1 matching 8 bases. Germline-derived CDR1 and CDR2 are MNHNY and SVGAGI (reference sequence). The CDR3 has 15 residues. V lost 6 bases to trimming and J lost 6 bases; unmatched junction nucleotides: 12. The CDR3: CASSPDRVGVHGYTF. As DNA, the CDR3 is TGTGCCAGCAGCCCGGACAGGGTCGGCGTTCATGGCTACACCTTC.

The chain recombines TRBV11-2 with TRBJ2-7, with D possibly being TRBD2 (6 bases). V gave up 7 bases and J gave up 2 bases, with 18 bases separating them. From germline, CDR1 is SGHAT and CDR2 FQNNGV. CDR3 length: 15 residues. The CDR3 DNA sequence: TGTGCCAGCATCATTCTTTGGGCGGGACCCTACGAGCAGTACTTC. This encodes CASIILWAGPYEQYF.

The V gene is TRBV6-1, the J gene TRBJ2-7; D is unresolved. V shed 0 bases and J shed 2 bases, with 20 bases lying between them. Looked up from germline, CDR1 is MNHNS and CDR2 is SASEGT. The CDR3 runs 18 residues. Written as DNA, the CDR3 is TGTGCCAGCAGTGAAGCCGCTCTCCGAACTCAGGCTGCCTACGAGCAGTACTTC. It codes for CASSEAALRTQAAYEQYF.

V is TRBV7-9 and J is TRBJ1-1, with D tentatively TRBD1 (5 bases). Deletions cut 5 bases from V and 7 bases from J, with 11 bases between. The CDR3 loop spans 12 amino acids. The V gene's germline CDR1 is SEHNR and CDR2 FQNEAQ (reference sequence). Written as DNA, the CDR3 is TGTGCCAGCAGCACCAGGGCGATTGAAGCTTTCTTT. Protein sequence: CASSTRAIEAFF.

The rearrangement joins TRBV7-9 to TRBJ2-5; 7 bases map to TRBD2. V lost 3 bases, J lost 5 bases, and 12 bases stayed unmatched. This CDR3 is built from 16 residues. The germline V gene has CDR1 SEHNR and CDR2 FQNEAQ (reference sequence). The DNA of the CDR3 is TGTGCCAGCAGCTTGACCACTAGCGCCCTGGGGGAGACCCAGTACTTC. It translates to CASSLTTSALGETQYF. The complete variable domain, with remaining parts taken from reference TRBV7-9 and TRBJ2-5, reads DTGVSQNPRHKITKRGQNVTFRCDPISEHNRLYWYRQTLGQGPEFLTYFQNEAQLEKSRLLSDRFSAERPKGSFSTLEIQRTEQGDSAMYLCASSLTTSALGETQYFGPGTRLLVL.

This chain uses TRBV7-8 with TRBJ2-5; D may be TRBD1 (6 bases). Trimming pared 5 bases from V and 4 bases from J, leaving 20 bases between. This CDR3 has 16 amino acids. Germline CDR1 reads SGHVS; CDR2 reads FQNEAQ. For the CDR3, the DNA is TGTGCCAGCAGCGCGGACTCGGGACACTGGGGAGAGACCCAGTACTTC. It specifies CASSADSGHWGETQYF.

The chain joins TRBV19 to TRBJ1-1; D is perhaps TRBD1 (5 bases). Trimming pared 3 bases from V and 7 bases from J, leaving 12 bases between. This CDR3 is 13 amino acids long. The germline CDR1 and CDR2 sequences are LNHDA and SQIVND (reference sequence). The CDR3 nucleotides are TGTGCCAGTAGTATCCAAAGGGGAGGTGAAGCTTTCTTT. Protein: CASSIQRGGEAFF.

This clone showed up just once. The rearrangement links TRBV5-4 to TRBJ2-7; TRBD2 matches at 7 bases. This CDR3 comprises 15 residues. Germline V gene lookup returns CDR1 SGHNT and CDR2 YYREEE (reference sequence). J lost 6 bases, V lost 4 bases, and 13 bases had no gene match. CDR3 sequence: CASSRETSYTSEQYF. The DNA for the CDR3 is TGTGCCAGCAGCCGCGAGACTAGCTATACCTCCGAGCAGTACTTC.

This clone was counted only a few times. The chain joins TRBV11-3 to TRBJ1-5; 8 bases line up with TRBD1. Germline trimming cut 5 bases from V and 0 bases from J; bases unmatched to any gene: 3. This CDR3 region has 15 residues. Germline V gene data show CDR1 as SGHNT and CDR2 as YENEEA. The CDR3, as DNA: TGTGCCAGCAGCAGACAGGGGTATAGCAATCAGCCCCAGCATTTT. Its protein is CASSRQGYSNQPQHF.

V usage is TRBV6-4 and J usage is TRBJ2-6; D remains ambiguous. The germline V and J ends were trimmed by 4 bases and 1 base, with 17 bases remaining between them. The CDR3 is 18 amino acids. CDR1 is MRHNA, CDR2 SNTAGT, per germline. As DNA, the CDR3 is TGTGCCAGCAGTGCAGGTACCCAATCGGATTCTGGGGCCAACGTCCTGACTTTC. Its translation is CASSAGTQSDSGANVLTF.

This chain uses TRBV6-2 or TRBV6-3 with TRBJ2-7, with 9 bases that match TRBD2. Trimming removed 2 bases from V and 1 base from J; junction bases left unmatched: 3. This CDR3 region has 15 residues. Germline V lookup: CDR1 MNHEY, CDR2 SVGEGT. CDR3 coding DNA: TGTGCCAGCAGTTACCCGCGGGGGGGGTCCTACGAGCAGTACTTC. Translating gives CASSYPRGGSYEQYF.

V gene TRBV9 combines with J gene TRBJ1-1; a weak D match, TRBD1 (6 bases). Trimming took off 3 bases at V and 4 bases at J, with 13 bases between the two ends. CDR1 SGDLS and CDR2 YYNGEE come from the germline V gene. This CDR3 spans 14 amino acids. CDR3 in amino acids: CASSAAIRGTEAFF. CDR3 bases: TGTGCCAGCAGCGCCGCGATCAGGGGCACTGAAGCTTTCTTT.

This clone occurred a few times. CDR3 protein: CASSGQGALGETQYF. CDR3 in DNA: TGTGCCAGCAGCGGACAGGGGGCTTTGGGAGAGACCCAGTACTTC. The chain joins TRBV5-5 to TRBJ2-5; TRBD1 matches 11 bases. J gave up 4 bases and V 4 bases, and 6 bases lay outside the gene matches. This CDR3 has 15 amino acids. CDR1 and CDR2 (germline): SGHKS, YYEKEE (reference sequence).

The chain uses TRBV6-5 and TRBJ2-7; a possible D gene is TRBD1 (5 bases). This CDR3 is built from 13 residues. CDR1 MNHEY and CDR2 SVGAGI come from the germline V gene. V dropped 2 bases and J dropped 4 bases, with 9 bases sitting between them. The CDR3 bases are TGTGCCAGCAGTTACACCACAGGATACGAGCAGTACTTC. Protein sequence: CASSYTTGYEQYF.

The chain uses TRBV5-8 and TRBJ2-4; TRBD2 matches at 10 bases. From germline, CDR1 is SGHTS and CDR2 YDEGEE. This CDR3 comprises 17 residues. V lost 4 bases to trimming and J lost 1 base; unmatched junction nucleotides: 8. CDR3 nucleotides: TGTGCCAGCAGCCGCACCCTGACTAGCGGGGCCAAAAACATTCAGTACTTC. Translation: CASSRTLTSGAKNIQYF.

The chain joins TRBV7-2 to TRBJ2-3; TRBD2 matches 14 bases. This CDR3 has 17 amino acids. Trimming at V came to 0 bases and at J to 4 bases, leaving 3 bases not matched to a gene. Germline CDR1 SGHTA, CDR2 FQGNSA. The CDR3 nucleotides are TGTGCCAGCAGCTTAGCCACGGGACTAGCGGGAGCAGATACGCAGTATTTT. As protein: CASSLATGLAGADTQYF. Variable domain in full (rest from reference TRBV7-2 and TRBJ2-3): GAGVSQSPSNKVTEKGKDVELRCDPISGHTALYWYRQSLGQGLEFLIYFQGNSAPDKSGLPSDRFSAERTGGSVSTLTIQRTQQEDSAVYLCASSLATGLAGADTQYFGPGTRLTVL.

V and J are TRBV12-5 and TRBJ1-1, with a tentative D call TRBD1 (5 bases). V shed 4 bases and J shed 0 bases, with 9 bases lying between them. Germline lookup yields CDR1 LGHNT and CDR2 FRNRAP. The CDR3 totals 14 residues. CDR3 region: CASGSRGVNTEAFF. CDR3 DNA sequence: TGTGCTAGTGGTTCCCGGGGGGTGAACACTGAAGCTTTCTTT.

The V call is TRBV18, the J call TRBJ1-4, with D tentatively TRBD1 (6 bases). In germline, CDR1 is KGHSH, CDR2 LQKENI. The CDR3 spans 15 residues. The germline V and J ends were trimmed by 3 bases and 8 bases, with 16 bases remaining between them. The CDR3, as DNA: TGTGCCAGCTCACCCGCCGGGACAACAGGGGAAAAACTGTTTTTT. This gives the protein CASSPAGTTGEKLFF.